The clone carrying this TCR beta chain was recorded only once. The authors' processing: Amplification of reference gene primers was used by the study to estimate nucleated cell counts. Profiling relied on immunoSEQ multiplex PCR, and the TCRdb table lists in-frame clones only, not all of them. V and J calls and clone size are as listed in that table; D and trimming were resolved from the DNA. The table lists 90,000 to 140,000 clones, roughly four fifths of them singletons. This entry comes from a study of blood T cell repertoires in COVID-19. Study summary: Specimens from acute and convalescent COVID-19 originated in the United States, Italy and Spain. Sources were T cells, B-cell-depleted T cells, or PBMCs; the material itself was cDNA or gDNA.

Germline lookup yields CDR1 SEHNR and CDR2 FQNEAQ (reference sequence). This CDR3 comprises 15 residues. J gave up 0 bases and V 2 bases, and 3 bases lay outside the gene matches. The material sequenced was peripheral blood. This TCR was sampled from a woman in her 70s with acute or convalescent COVID-19. The chain is built from TRBV7-9 and TRBJ1-1, with TRBD1 matching over 7 bases. The CDR3 DNA follows: TGTGCCAGCAGCTTAAGGACAGGCATGAACACTGAAGCTTTCTTT. This translates into CASSLRTGMNTEAFF.